The TCR beta chain under discussion was sequenced for a study of CD4 T cells in relation to SARS-CoV-2 and coronaviruses. Looking at the study overall: After roughly ten days of antigen culture, PBMC TCR beta CDR3s were sequenced. Controls used an HIV-1 Nef peptide pool or no peptide.

The unexposed donors gave CD4+ T cells in about 2011-2018, prior to COVID-19. After around nine days of culture, CD4+ T cells were isolated. PBMCs were plated at a few million per well in IL-2-containing medium. Sequencing was performed with immunoSEQ multiplex PCR; in TCRdb, only in-frame clones are kept and a portion is missing. The sample includes approximately 25,000 clones, 70% to 75% seen only once; the top ten take around 20%. Concerning this clone itself: Its antigen is as yet unknown.

The sequence derives from a human donor in good health. Sequenced input: CD4+ T cells from PBMCs, cultured in vitro.

The CDR3 nucleotides are TGTGCCAGCAGCTCGATTTTGCGGGAGTCTGACAAAGAGACCCAGTACTTC. This sequence encodes CASSSILRESDKETQYF. V and J are TRBV3-1 (or the pseudogene TRBV3-2) and TRBJ2-5, with 7 bases aligning to TRBD2. Looked up from germline, CDR1 is LGHDT and CDR2 is YNNKEL (reference sequence). The ends lost 5 bases at V and 3 bases at J; junction bases unmatched: 15. The CDR3 extends over 17 amino acids.